This T cell receptor beta chain was identified in a study of T cell repertoires in cytomegalovirus infection. Background on the study: In public TCR beta signatures, there were indications of both CMV infection and matching HLA type.

Via MiXCR, TCRdb re-called the reads, giving one row per CDR3 protein. The sample lists around 350,000 distinct CDR3 sequences; 15% to 20% were seen once. The sample holds a few counts of this clonotype. V shed 7 bases, J shed 1 base, and the junction held 6 bases outside the gene matches. The germline gives CDR1 SGHAT, CDR2 FQDESV (reference sequence). The CDR3 runs 14 residues. The TCR comes from a human donor in good health (CMV status not recorded). Some clones in this sample may be carry-over from other donors' samples. Sample: PBMCs. This chain joins TRBV11-1 and TRBJ2-5; 7 positions match TRBD1. CDR3 sequence reads: CASTFRDSQETQYF. Here the CDR3 DNA reads TGTGCCAGCACCTTCCGGGACAGCCAAGAGACCCAGTACTTC. Full variable domain (rest looked up from reference TRBV11-1 and TRBJ2-5): EAEVAQSPRYKITEKSQAVAFWCDPISGHATLYWYRQILGQGPELLVQFQDESVVDDSQLPKDRFSAERLKGVDSTLKIQPAELGDSAMYLCASTFRDSQETQYFGPGTRLLVL.